The rows below give T cell receptor beta chains drawn from one sample of a study of cytotoxic CD8 clonotypes in ibrutinib-treated CLL. The method was immunoSEQ multiplex PCR; TCRdb's version includes in-frame clones alone and lacks a portion of them. The table records about 160,000 clones, 84% of them present only once. The sample was PBMCs, taken after 24 months of ibrutinib treatment. These receptors all come from a human donor with chronic lymphocytic leukemia. CDR3s include the opening cysteine and the closing phenylalanine or tryptophan. A D gene is named only where the DNA matches it firmly. Clone size is not always given. Where it is, it says once, few, many or a class for expanded clones.

size	D	V	J	length	DNA	CDR3
few	.	TRBV29-1	TRBJ1-3	13	TGCAGCGTCGTGACTGACTCTGGAAACACCATATATTTT	CSVVTDSGNTIYF
.	.	TRBV30	TRBJ1-5	14	TGTGCCTGGAACGAAGCTGTCATGAATCAGCCCCAGCATTTT	CAWNEAVMNQPQHF
.	TRBD2	TRBV30	TRBJ2-3	14	TGTGCCTGGAGTGTGGCTCTTTTTAGCGGGAACCAGTATTTT	CAWSVALFSGNQYF
.	TRBD2	TRBV7-9	TRBJ2-1	18	TGTGCCAGCAGCCCTCGAAGTAGCGGGAGGACCTCCTACAATGAGCAGTTCTTC	CASSPRSSGRTSYNEQFF
.	TRBD2	TRBV5-1	TRBJ2-1	14	TGCGCCAGCAGCTCGGGACTAGCGGGGGTTAGTCAGTTCTTC	CASSSGLAGVSQFF
.	TRBD2	TRBV7-7	TRBJ2-7	13	TGTGCTAGCAGCTCGACTAGCGGCAACGAGCAGTACTTC	CASSSTSGNEQYF
.	.	TRBV12-5	TRBJ2-7	12	TGTGCTAGTGCCATGGACCGCCGCGAGCAGTACTTC	CASAMDRREQYF
.	TRBD1	TRBV2	TRBJ1-2	16	TGTGCCGCTAGGTGGCGAGACAGGGGATCTTACTATGGCTACACCTTC	CAARWRDRGSYYGYTF
.	.	TRBV7-7	TRBJ2-1	14	TGTGCTAGCAGCTTAGAAGTCAGGGCCAATGAGCAGTTCTTC	CASSLEVRANEQFF
.	.	TRBV5-1	TRBJ2-5	16	TGCGCCAGCAGCTTGGAGGGGACAGCTAGCGGGGAGACCCAGTACTTC	CASSLEGTASGETQYF
once	.	TRBV2	TRBJ2-1	13	TGTGCCAGCAGTAAGGACTACAACAATGAGCAGTTCTTC	CASSKDYNNEQFF
.	TRBD2	TRBV5-1	TRBJ2-7	15	TGCGCCAGCAGCTTGGTGTCTAGCGGGGGGGACGAGCAGTACTTC	CASSLVSSGGDEQYF
.	TRBD1	TRBV7-3	TRBJ1-2	14	TGTGCCAGCAGCCGAGGCCGACAGGGGTCTGGCTACACCTTC	CASSRGRQGSGYTF
.	.	TRBV7-2	TRBJ2-1	12	TGTGCCAGCAGCTTAGTATATGGGAAGCAGTTCTTC	CASSLVYGKQFF
.	.	TRBV5-1	TRBJ2-7	15	TGCGCCAGCAGCTTGGATGCGGCCAACGGCGGGGAGCAGTACTTC	CASSLDAANGGEQYF
.	.	TRBV2	TRBJ1-2	14	TGTGCCAGCAGATGGCACGCAACTAACTATGGCTACACCTTC	CASRWHATNYGYTF
.	.	TRBV21-1	TRBJ2-1	18	TGTGCCAGCAGCAAGGGAAATAGCGGGAGGGGGGACTACAATGAGCAGTTCTTC	CASSKGNSGRGDYNEQFF
.	.	TRBV5-4	TRBJ1-1	13	TGTGCCAGCAGCTTGGGTAGGGCCGACGAAGCTTTCTTT	CASSLGRADEAFF
.	TRBD1	TRBV5-4	TRBJ2-5	14	TGTGCCAGCAGCTCGACAGGGGGTAAAGAGACCCAGTACTTC	CASSSTGGKETQYF
.	.	TRBV9	TRBJ1-4	14	TGTGCCAGCAGCGTGACGGGTTATCAGGAAAAACTGTTTTTT	CASSVTGYQEKLFF
.	TRBD2	TRBV5-4	TRBJ2-7	17	TGTGCCAGCAGCGGGGGGACTAGCGGGAGGAGCTCTCTCGAGCAGTACTTC	CASSGGTSGRSSLEQYF
.	.	TRBV7-8	TRBJ1-4	14	TGTGCCAGCAGCTTGGTGGGAGGAAAAGGAAAACTGTTTTTT	CASSLVGGKGKLFF